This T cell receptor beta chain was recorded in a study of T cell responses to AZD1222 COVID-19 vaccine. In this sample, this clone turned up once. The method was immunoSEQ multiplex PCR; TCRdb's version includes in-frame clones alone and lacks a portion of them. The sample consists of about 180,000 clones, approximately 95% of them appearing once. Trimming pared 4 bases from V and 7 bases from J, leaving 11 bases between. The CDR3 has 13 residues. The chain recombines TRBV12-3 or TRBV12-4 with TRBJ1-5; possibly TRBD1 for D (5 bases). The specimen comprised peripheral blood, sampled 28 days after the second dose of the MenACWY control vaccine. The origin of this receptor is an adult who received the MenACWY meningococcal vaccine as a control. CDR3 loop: CASSSAEGQPQHF. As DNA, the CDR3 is TGTGCCAGCAGTTCGGCGGAGGGGCAGCCCCAGCATTTT.